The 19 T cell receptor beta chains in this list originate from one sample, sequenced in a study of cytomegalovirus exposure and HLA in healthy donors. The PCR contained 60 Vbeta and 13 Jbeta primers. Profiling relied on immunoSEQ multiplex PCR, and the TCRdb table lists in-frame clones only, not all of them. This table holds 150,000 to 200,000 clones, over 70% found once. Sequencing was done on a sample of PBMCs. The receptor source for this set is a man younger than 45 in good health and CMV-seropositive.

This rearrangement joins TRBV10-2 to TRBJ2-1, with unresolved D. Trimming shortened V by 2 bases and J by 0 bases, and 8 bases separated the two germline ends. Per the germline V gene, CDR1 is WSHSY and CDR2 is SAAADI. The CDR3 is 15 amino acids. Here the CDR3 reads CASSEQVSSYNEQFF. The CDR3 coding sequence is TGCGCCAGCAGTGAGCAGGTGAGCTCCTACAATGAGCAGTTCTTC.

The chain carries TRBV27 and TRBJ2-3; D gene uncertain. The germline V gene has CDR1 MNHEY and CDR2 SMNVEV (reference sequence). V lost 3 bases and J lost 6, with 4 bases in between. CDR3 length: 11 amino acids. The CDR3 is CASSLADTQYF. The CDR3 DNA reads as TGTGCCAGCAGTTTGGCCGATACGCAGTATTTT.

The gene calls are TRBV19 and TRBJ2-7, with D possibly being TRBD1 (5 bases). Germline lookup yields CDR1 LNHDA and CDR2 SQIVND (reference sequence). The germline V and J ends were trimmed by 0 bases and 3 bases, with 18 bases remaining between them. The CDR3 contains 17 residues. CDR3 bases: TGTGCCAGTAGTATAGAAGGCTTGGGGCAAGCGAGCTACGAGCAGTACTTC. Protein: CASSIEGLGQASYEQYF.

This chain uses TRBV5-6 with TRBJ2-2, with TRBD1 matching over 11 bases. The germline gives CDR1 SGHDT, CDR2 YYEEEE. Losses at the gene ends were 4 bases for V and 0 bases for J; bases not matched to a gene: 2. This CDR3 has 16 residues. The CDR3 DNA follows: TGTGCCAGCAGCCCGGGACAGGGGGCGAACACCGGGGAGCTGTTTTTT. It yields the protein CASSPGQGANTGELFF.

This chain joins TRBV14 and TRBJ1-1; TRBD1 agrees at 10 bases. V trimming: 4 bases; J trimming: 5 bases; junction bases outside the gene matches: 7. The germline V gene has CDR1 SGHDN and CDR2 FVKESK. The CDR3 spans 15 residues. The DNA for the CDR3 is TGTGCCAGCAGCCTCACCGGGACAGGGGTAACTGAAGCTTTCTTT. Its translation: CASSLTGTGVTEAFF.

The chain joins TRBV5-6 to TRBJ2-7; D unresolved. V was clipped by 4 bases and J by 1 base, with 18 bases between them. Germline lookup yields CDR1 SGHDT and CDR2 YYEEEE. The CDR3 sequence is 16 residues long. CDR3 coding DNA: TGTGCCAGCAGCCATGGTCCGCTTGGCCGTTCCTACGAGCAGTACTTC. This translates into CASSHGPLGRSYEQYF.

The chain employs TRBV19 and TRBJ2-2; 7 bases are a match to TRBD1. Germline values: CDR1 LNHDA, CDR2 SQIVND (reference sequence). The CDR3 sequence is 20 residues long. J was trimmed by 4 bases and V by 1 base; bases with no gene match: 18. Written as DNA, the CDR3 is TGTGCCAGTAGTATAGTCCTCTCCACAGGGGTGATTTCTTCCACCGGGGAGCTGTTTTTT. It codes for CASSIVLSTGVISSTGELFF.

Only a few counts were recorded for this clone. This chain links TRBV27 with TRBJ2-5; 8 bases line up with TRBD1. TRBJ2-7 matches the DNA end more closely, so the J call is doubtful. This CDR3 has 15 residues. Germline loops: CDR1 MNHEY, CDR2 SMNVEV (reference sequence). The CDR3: CASRVQDRAPYEQYF. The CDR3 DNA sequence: TGTGCCAGCAGGGTCCAGGACAGGGCCCCCTACGAGCAGTACTTC.

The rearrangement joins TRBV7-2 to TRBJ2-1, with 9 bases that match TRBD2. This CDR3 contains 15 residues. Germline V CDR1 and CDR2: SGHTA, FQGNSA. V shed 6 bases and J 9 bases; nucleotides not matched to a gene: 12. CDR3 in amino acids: CASRPGGLAVGEQFF. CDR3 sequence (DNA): TGTGCCAGCAGGCCCGGGGGACTAGCTGTAGGTGAGCAGTTCTTC.

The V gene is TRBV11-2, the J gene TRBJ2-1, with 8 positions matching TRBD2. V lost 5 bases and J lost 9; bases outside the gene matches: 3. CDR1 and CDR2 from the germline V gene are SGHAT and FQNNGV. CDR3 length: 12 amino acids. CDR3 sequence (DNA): TGTGCCAGCAGCCGACTAGCGACTGAGCAGTTCTTC. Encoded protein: CASSRLATEQFF. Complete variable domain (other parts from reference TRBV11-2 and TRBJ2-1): EAGVAQSPRYKIIEKRQSVAFWCNPISGHATLYWYQQILGQGPKLLIQFQNNGVVDDSQLPKDRFSAERLKGVDSTLKIQPAKLEDSAVYLCASSRLATEQFFGPGTRLTVL.

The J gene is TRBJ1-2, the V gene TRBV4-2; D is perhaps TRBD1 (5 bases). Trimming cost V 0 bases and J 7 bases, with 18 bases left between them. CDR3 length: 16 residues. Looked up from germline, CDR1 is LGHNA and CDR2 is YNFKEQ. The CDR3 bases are TGTGCCAGCAGCCAAGATCAAGACTACGGGGGAGTTGGCTACACCTTC. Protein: CASSQDQDYGGVGYTF.

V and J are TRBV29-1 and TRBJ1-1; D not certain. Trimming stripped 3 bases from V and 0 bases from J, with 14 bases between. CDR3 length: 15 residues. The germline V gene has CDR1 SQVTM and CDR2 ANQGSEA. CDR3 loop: CSVEVSPELNTEAFF. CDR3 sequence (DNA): TGCAGCGTTGAGGTCTCGCCGGAGTTGAACACTGAAGCTTTCTTT. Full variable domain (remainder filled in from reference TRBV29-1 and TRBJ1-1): SAVISQKPSRDICQRGTSLTIQCQVDSQVTMMFWYRQQPGQSLTLIATANQGSEATYESGFVIDKFPISRPNLTFSTLTVSNMSPEDSSIYLCSVEVSPELNTEAFFGQGTRLTVV.

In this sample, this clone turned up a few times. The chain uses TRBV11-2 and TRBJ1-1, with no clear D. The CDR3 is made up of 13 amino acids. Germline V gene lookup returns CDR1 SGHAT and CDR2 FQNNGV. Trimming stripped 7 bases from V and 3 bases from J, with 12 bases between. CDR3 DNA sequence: TGTGCCAGCAACCCTCCCGGGGACACTGAAGCTTTCTTT. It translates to CASNPPGDTEAFF.

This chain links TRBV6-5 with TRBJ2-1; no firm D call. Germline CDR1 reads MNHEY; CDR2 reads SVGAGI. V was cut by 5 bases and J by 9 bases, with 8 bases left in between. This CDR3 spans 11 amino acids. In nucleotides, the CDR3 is TGTGCCAGCAGTGTTCGGAGTGAGCAGTTCTTC. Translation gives CASSVRSEQFF.

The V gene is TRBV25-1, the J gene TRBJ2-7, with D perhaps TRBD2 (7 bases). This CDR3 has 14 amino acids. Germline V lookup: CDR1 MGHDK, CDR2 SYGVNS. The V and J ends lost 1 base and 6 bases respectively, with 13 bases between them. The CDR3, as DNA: TGTGCCAGCAGTGAATGGGGGGGCGCGGGCGAGCAGTACTTC. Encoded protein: CASSEWGGAGEQYF.

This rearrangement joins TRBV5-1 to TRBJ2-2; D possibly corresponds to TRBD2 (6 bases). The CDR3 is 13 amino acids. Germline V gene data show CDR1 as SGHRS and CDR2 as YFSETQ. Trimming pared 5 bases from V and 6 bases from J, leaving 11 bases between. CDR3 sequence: CASRAGHAGELFF. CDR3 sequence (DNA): TGCGCCAGCAGGGCGGGGCATGCCGGGGAGCTGTTTTTT.

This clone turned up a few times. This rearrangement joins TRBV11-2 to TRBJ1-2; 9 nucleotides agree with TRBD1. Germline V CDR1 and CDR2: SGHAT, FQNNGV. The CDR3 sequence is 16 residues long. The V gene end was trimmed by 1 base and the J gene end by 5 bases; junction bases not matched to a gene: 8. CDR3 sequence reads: CASSLGGQGWGYGYTF. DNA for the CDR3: TGTGCCAGCAGCTTAGGGGGACAGGGTTGGGGGTATGGCTACACCTTC.

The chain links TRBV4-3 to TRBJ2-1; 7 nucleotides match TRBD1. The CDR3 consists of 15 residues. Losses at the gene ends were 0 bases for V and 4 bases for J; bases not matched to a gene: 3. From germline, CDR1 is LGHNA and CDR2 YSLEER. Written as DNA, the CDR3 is TGCGCCAGCAGCCAAGATCACAGGGGTTACAATGAGCAGTTCTTC. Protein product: CASSQDHRGYNEQFF.

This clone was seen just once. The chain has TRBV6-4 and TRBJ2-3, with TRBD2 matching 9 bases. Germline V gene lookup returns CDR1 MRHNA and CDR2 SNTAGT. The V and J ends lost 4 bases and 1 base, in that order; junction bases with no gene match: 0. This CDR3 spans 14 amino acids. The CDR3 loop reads CASSGTSGTDTQYF. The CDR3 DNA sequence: TGTGCCAGCAGTGGGACTAGCGGCACAGATACGCAGTATTTT.